This T cell receptor beta chain was recorded in a study of metastatic and nonmetastatic thyroid tumors. Thyroid surgery was preceded by no treatment in any patient. V shed 7 bases and J shed 12 bases, with 27 bases lying between them. The germline gives CDR1 SNHLY, CDR2 FYNNEI. The CDR3 contains 15 residues. TCRdb re-analyzed the PCR reads using MiXCR. The data hold roughly 13,000 clones, with approximately 26% observed a single time. V and J are TRBV2 and TRBJ1-1, with D tentatively TRBD1 (6 bases). The receptor's source is a female donor with papillary thyroid cancer or a benign thyroid nodule (not recorded which). Some clones in this sample may be carry-over from other donors' samples. Sequenced input: tumor tissue. The CDR3 sequence is CASTLLPGAETVSFF. DNA of the CDR3: TGTGCCAGCACTCTCCTGCCAGGGGCAGAGACTGTATCTTTCTTT.